What follows are 3 T cell receptor beta chains derived from one specimen sequenced in a study of T cells in Graves' hyperthyroidism and ophthalmopathy. There were TCR beta CDR3 regions amplified from RNA transcripts. HTBI primers were the set used in a first-round RT-PCR of the TCR CDR3. Using its own MiXCR run on the multiplex PCR reads, TCRdb lists one record per CDR3 protein. Among some 720,000 distinct CDR3 sequences listed, about a sixth were seen once. The material sequenced was blood. The receptors stem from a man between 18 and 29 years old with Graves' hyperthyroidism.

Ten or more counts support this clonotype. The rearrangement joins TRBV11-3 to TRBJ2-1; TRBD2 agrees at 8 bases. The CDR3 covers 16 residues. Germline CDR1 is SGHNT and CDR2 is YENEEA. With V trimmed by 3 bases and J by 5 bases, 9 bases remained unmatched. The CDR3 loop is CASSLEAGVRNNEQFF. The CDR3 coding sequence is TGTGCCAGCAGCTTGGAAGCGGGAGTGAGGAACAATGAGCAGTTCTTC.

Ten or more counts support this clonotype. The chain carries TRBV28 and TRBJ2-3; 12 bases are a match to TRBD1. Germline V gene sequence: CDR1 MDHEN, CDR2 SYDVKM. This CDR3 comprises 16 residues. J was trimmed by 2 bases and V by 6 bases; bases with no gene match: 6. CDR3 DNA: TGTGCCAGCAGCGTTGGGACAGGGGGCGTCACAGATACGCAGTATTTT. Amino acid sequence: CASSVGTGGVTDTQYF. Drawing the rest from reference TRBV28 and TRBJ2-3, the complete variable domain is DVKVTQSSRYLVKRTGEKVFLECVQDMDHENMFWYRQDPGLGLRLIYFSYDVKMKEKGDIPEGYSVSREKKERFSLILESASTNQTSMYLCASSVGTGGVTDTQYFGPGTRLTVL.

This clonotype came up a few times. Relative to the germline gene, one junction end is altered; a read error may explain this. The V and J genes are TRBV7-2 and TRBJ2-5; the D gene is possibly TRBD2 (6 bases). Germline CDR1 reads SGHTA; CDR2 reads FQGNSA. The CDR3 has 11 amino acids. The CDR3 nucleotides are TGTGCCAGCAGCTCATCGACTAGATTGAACTTC. It specifies CASSSSTRLNF.